Each of the 16 T cell receptor beta chains below was sequenced from the same sample in a study of tumor-infiltrating lymphocytes in primary liver carcinoma. Researchers drew blood RNA from unsorted whole blood and extracted germline DNA as well. Production of TCR beta cDNA used around 0.45 ug total RNA together with a constant-region primer. Libraries covering TCR beta were generated through three nested multiplex PCR rounds (using a slightly modified ARM-PCR). A C-beta reverse primer was combined with TRBV1-TRBV30 forward primers in the first two PCR rounds, and each round had ten to eleven cycles. TCRdb re-analysed the multiplex PCR reads in MiXCR, keeping a single row per CDR3 protein. The repertoire consists of 330,000 or so distinct CDR3 sequences, with around 60% occurring once and the leading ten covering roughly 6.5%. Specimen: peripheral blood. Receptors originate from a man in his forties with primary liver carcinoma and hepatitis B virus infection.

V usage is TRBV7-3 and J usage is TRBJ2-3, with 8 bases lining up with TRBD1. The CDR3 has 15 amino acids. CDR1 and CDR2 (germline): SGHTA, FQGTGA. With V trimmed by 5 bases and J by 7 bases, 11 bases remained unmatched. The CDR3 spells CASSLSGGSAYTQYF. The CDR3 DNA sequence: TGTGCCAGCAGCCTCTCAGGGGGCTCCGCATATACGCAGTATTTT.

This clonotype was found once. The germline gene is not matched at one end of the junction; a read error may be the cause. The chain couples TRBV11-2 to TRBJ2-1, with TRBD1 identical over 8 bases. This CDR3 spans 16 amino acids. Germline values: CDR1 SGHAT, CDR2 FQNNGV. Written as DNA, the CDR3 is TGTGCTAGCAGCTTACGGCAGGGGGCGTCCTACATTGAGCAGTTCTTC. This sequence encodes CASSLRQGASYIEQFF.

Only one count was recorded for this clonotype. A read error is possible here, since a much larger clone lies one base away. The rearrangement uses TRBV6-6 and TRBJ2-6, with 10 bases matching TRBD2. Per the germline V gene, CDR1 is MNHNY and CDR2 is SVGAGI (reference sequence). The length of the CDR3 is 17 residues. The CDR3 reads CPSSSSGSLPGANVLTF. Written as DNA, the CDR3 is TGTCCCAGCAGCTCTAGCGGGAGCCTCCCTGGGGCCAACGTCCTGACTTTC.

V gene TRBV11-2 combines with J gene TRBJ2-5; 7 positions agree with TRBD1. Looked up from germline, CDR1 is SGHAT and CDR2 is FQNNGV. The CDR3 covers 14 residues. V dropped 2 bases and J dropped 7; count of bases not matched to a gene: 7. In nucleotides, the CDR3 is TGTGCCAGCAGCTTACAGGGGGTCCTGGCGACCCAGTACTTC. As protein: CASSLQGVLATQYF.

Comment on this clonotype: Being one base from a much bigger clone, this may be a read error. This chain links TRBV6-1 with TRBJ1-5; TRBD1 matches 7 bases. With 7 bases clipped from V and 10 bases from J, the junction kept 16 bases outside the gene matches. The CDR3 is made up of 15 amino acids. Germline-derived CDR1 and CDR2 are MNHNS and SASEGT. The CDR3 region is CASKDRDSPSNPQHF. The CDR3 DNA reads as TGTGCCAGCAAGGATCGGGACAGCCCTTCTAACCCCCAGCATTTT.

This clonotype has ten or more counts. The CDR3 is CASSEGQGEKLFF. For the CDR3, the DNA is TGTGCCAGCAGTGAGGGGCAAGGAGAAAAACTGTTTTTT. The rearrangement uses TRBV6-2 or TRBV6-3 and TRBJ1-4; D perhaps matches TRBD1 (5 bases). CDR3 length: 13 residues. Germline lookup yields CDR1 MNHEY and CDR2 SVGEGT. Trimming removed 5 bases at V and 8 bases at J, with 12 bases between.

Note on this clonotype: A clone one base away is much larger, so this may be a read error. The chain recombines TRBV6-1 with TRBJ2-7, with TRBD2 identical over 13 bases. CDR1 and CDR2 from the germline V gene are MNHNS and SASEGT. The CDR3 loop spans 14 amino acids. The chain's CDR3 is CASSLGTSGTAYHF. DNA for the CDR3: TGTGCCAGCAGTCTTGGGACTAGCGGGACCGCATATCACTTC.

This clonotype was seen only once. This may stem from a read error, because a much larger clone lies one nucleotide away. The CDR3 end shows no conserved phenylalanine or tryptophan, and so a read error is likely. The chain recombines TRBV30 with TRBJ1-1; D unclear. CDR1 GTSNPN and CDR2 SVGIG come from the germline V gene (reference sequence). The CDR3 length is 14 residues. With 0 bases removed from V and 3 bases from J, the gap between germline ends came to 11 bases. CDR3 protein: CAWSVGPADTEAFL. DNA for the CDR3: TGTGCCTGGAGTGTAGGTCCGGCCGACACTGAAGCTTTCCTT.

This clonotype was found once. This may be a read error, as it is one base from a much larger clone. This CDR3 reads CASSFLPDQPQHF. As DNA, the CDR3 is TGTGCCAGCAGTTTTCTGCCGGACCAGCCCCAGCATTTT. The gene calls are TRBV6-5 and TRBJ1-5; D remains unclear. The CDR3 is 13 residues long. Germline CDR1 reads MNHEY; CDR2 reads SVGAGI. V lost 4 bases, J lost 7 bases, and 11 bases lay in between.

This clonotype appeared once. The conserved phenylalanine or tryptophan is not found at the CDR3 terminus, so this likely reflects a read error. The chain is built from TRBV29-1 and TRBJ2-7, with 7 bases that match TRBD2. The CDR3 loop spans 13 amino acids. Germline values: CDR1 SQVTM, CDR2 ANQGSEA. For the CDR3, the DNA is TGCAGGTATCGTCTAGCGGCCTCCTACGAGCAGTACATC. Protein product: CRYRLAASYEQYI.

Comment on this clonotype: A much larger clone lies one base from this, so it may be a read error. The chain has TRBV10-1 and TRBJ1-4, with TRBD1 identical over 7 bases. Germline CDR1 is WNHNN and CDR2 is SYGVQD (reference sequence). The CDR3 is made up of 13 amino acids. CDR3 region: CVSSEQGNEKLFF. CDR3 nucleotides: TGCGTCAGCAGTGAACAGGGGAATGAAAAACTGTTTTTT.

A word on this clonotype: At one end, the junction sequence differs from germline, possibly due to a read error. The J gene is TRBJ2-7, the V gene TRBV4-2; 7 nucleotides align to TRBD1. The CDR3 length is 15 residues. Per the germline V gene, CDR1 is LGHNA and CDR2 is YNFKEQ. Here the CDR3 reads CASSHPGTVGLEHYF. The DNA of the CDR3 is TGTGCCAGCAGCCATCCCGGGACAGTGGGCCTCGAGCATTACTTC.

As regards this clonotype: The limits of the CDR3 on the DNA are not certain, so only TCRdb's listed CDR3 is given. The genes are TRBV11-2 and TRBJ2-1; the table's TRBD1 call for D was not verified on the DNA. Germline values: CDR1 SGHAT, CDR2 FQNNGV. From its first to its last residue, the CDR3 has 16 amino acids. The CDR3 sequence is CASSLVRVGRGNEQFF.

This clonotype has only a few counts. The chain uses TRBV6-1 and TRBJ1-4; D unclear. The germline CDR1 and CDR2 sequences are MNHNS and SASEGT. The V and J ends lost 3 bases and 5 bases respectively, with 13 bases between them. The CDR3 is 15 amino acids. The CDR3 sequence is CASSDSGDFNEKLFF. The CDR3 DNA is TGTGCCAGCAGTGATTCGGGAGACTTCAATGAAAAACTGTTTTTT.

As to this clonotype: Given a much more abundant clone one base away, this may be a read error. The gene calls are TRBV4-2 and TRBJ2-7; D not certain. The CDR3 covers 13 residues. Per the germline V gene, CDR1 is LGHNA and CDR2 is YNFKEQ. Here the CDR3 reads CANSQIGRGEQYF. The CDR3 nucleotides read TGTGCCAACAGCCAGATAGGACGTGGCGAGCAGTACTTC.

The gene calls are TRBV29-1 and TRBJ2-4; D is ambiguous. Germline CDR1 and CDR2: SQVTM and ANQGSEA. The CDR3 loop spans 11 amino acids. The V end was cut by 6 bases, the J end by 6 bases, with 9 bases between. CDR3 nucleotide sequence: TGCAGCGTCGAACACGGAAACATTCAGTACTTC. As protein: CSVEHGNIQYF.